This entry features one T cell receptor (beta chain) sequence. This clone was counted a single time. Its antigen is unknown. It has no much larger one-base neighbor in the sample; base qualities were not kept. The same CDR3 can be traced to other DNA sequences in this sample. The trial excluded patients who had a history of autoimmune disease or were on systemic immunosuppression. Peripheral blood for TCR sequencing was collected from all dose cohorts at baseline, on cycle 4 day 1, and on cycle 7 day 1. Samples came from an open-label, multicenter, first-in-human phase I dose-escalation trial of ivuxolimab. The trial enrolled adults with locally advanced or metastatic head and neck squamous cell, hepatocellular, melanoma or renal cell carcinoma. CD4+ and CD8+ T cells were sorted separately from peripheral blood before TCR sequencing. The CDR3 covers 16 residues, taking in both the cysteine and the phenylalanine. The retained sequence is limited to the CDR3, 48 bases, with the frame set at the first base. The V and J ends are trimmed by 0 bases and 0 bases, leaving 11 bases between them. The CDR1 and CDR2 encoded by the germline V gene are ENHRY and SYGVKD.

This sample is part of a study of OX40 agonist ivuxolimab in advanced cancers. For context, the study as a whole: The costimulatory receptor OX40 (CD134) was targeted by ivuxolimab, a fully human IgG2 agonistic monoclonal antibody. Intravenous ivuxolimab was administered to patients every 2 weeks at six dose levels: 0.01, 0.1, 0.3, 1.5, 3 and 10 mg/kg. Of the approximately 50 patients in dose escalation, some 20 had hepatocellular carcinoma, some 15 had melanoma, 9 had renal cell carcinoma and 9 had head and neck cancer. The dose-escalation cohort was roughly 87% male with a mean age of about 60 years, ranging from roughly 23 to 90. Patients were allowed to have had prior anti-PD-1, anti-PD-L1 or anti-CTLA-4 therapy, and more than 30% of the dose-escalation patients had previously received checkpoint inhibitors. Partial responses occurred in three dose-escalation patients, of whom one had hepatocellular carcinoma and two had cutaneous melanoma. Peripheral TCRbeta sequencing was intended to test whether TCR sequence diversity was altered and clonal T-cell expansion was caused by ivuxolimab. The paper describes the monotherapy dose-escalation part (N of about 57 patients) of the phase I trial of ivuxolimab. Overall results and qualifications from the work: On average, CD8+ T cells showed more expanded clones than CD4+ T cells after ivuxolimab. Low levels of normalized T-cell clonal expansion were also shown by some nonresponding patients. At doses from 0.1 to 3.0 mg/kg, clonal expansion was seen in both CD4+ and CD8+ blood T cells between baseline and week 6. The antigen specificity of the clonally expanded peripheral T cells was not determined. In partial responders in the 0.1-3.0 mg/kg groups, normalized peripheral clonal expansion was found to be among the lowest, especially among CD8+ T cells.

Genomic DNA was isolated from the sorted cells so that the TCRbeta CDR3 region could be sequenced. TCRbeta CDR3 regions were sequenced using the immunoSEQ Assay. What TCRdb holds here is the immuneACCESS table cut down to in-frame rearrangements. Part of the clones is not present; checked against another copy, under half of the missing clones reflect an unresolved V gene, and the others are unexplained. The sample table records some 75,000 clones; around 90% of these occur just once. The ten largest clonotypes hold roughly 2.5% of the sample. Sequenced here: CD4+ or CD8+ T cells sorted from blood, sampled in a trial of the OX40 agonist ivuxolimab. This clonotype was obtained from an adult with an advanced solid tumor such as melanoma, head and neck, liver or kidney cancer. The rearranged segments are TRBV10-3 and TRBJ1-1; the D gene is possibly TRBD1, with 5 bases matching. The CDR3 region reads CAISESLTGMNTEAFF. The DNA is TGTGCCATCAGTGAGTCGCTTACAGGTATGAACACTGAAGCTTTCTTT.